The rows below give T cell receptor beta chains drawn from one sample of a study of blood T cell repertoires in COVID-19. Generated by immunoSEQ multiplex PCR, the TCRdb table keeps only in-frame clones and is missing some. The sample lists 70,000 to 95,000 clones; roughly 80% were seen once. The source material was peripheral blood. The receptors here all came from a human donor in a cohort sampled during active COVID-19. Both conserved end residues are part of each CDR3. D genes are given only for firm matches. Size values are once, few and many counts, or a class for expanded clones, and some rows have none.

D gene	clone size	V gene	J gene	CDR3 DNA	CDR3 protein
TRBD1	NA	TRBV6-6	TRBJ1-4	TGTGCCAGCAGCCCTTCAGGGGGAAGTAATGAAAAACTGTTTTTT	CASSPSGGSNEKLFF
NA	NA	TRBV5-5	TRBJ1-2	TGTGCCAGCAGCTTCAGGGAAGACTATGGCTACACCTTC	CASSFREDYGYTF
TRBD2	NA	TRBV6-4	TRBJ2-5	TGTGCCAGCAGTGGACTAGCGGGAGCTGAGACCCAGTACTTC	CASSGLAGAETQYF
TRBD2	NA	TRBV5-1	TRBJ2-5	TGCGCCAGCAGCTTGGTGGGGGGACTAGCGGGGACATTAGAGACCCAGTACTTC	CASSLVGGLAGTLETQYF
TRBD1	NA	TRBV4-1	TRBJ2-7	TGCGCCAGCAGCCAGATGACAGGGGGCGGCTACGAGCAGTACTTC	CASSQMTGGGYEQYF
NA	NA	TRBV18	TRBJ2-7	TGTGCCAGCTCGCGGGACAGCTCCTACGAGCAGTACTTC	CASSRDSSYEQYF
NA	NA	TRBV21-1	TRBJ1-1	TGTGCCAGCAGTCTCTCGGACAAGGGGTTGTTCACTGAAGCTTTCTTT	CASSLSDKGLFTEAFF
NA	NA	TRBV10-1	TRBJ2-2	TGCGCCAGCAGTCGGAACACCGGGGAGCTGTTTTTT	CASSRNTGELFF
TRBD1	NA	TRBV10-1	TRBJ1-1	TGCGCCAGCTCAAAAGGGGACAGGGGAAACATGAACACTGAAGCTTTCTTT	CASSKGDRGNMNTEAFF
NA	NA	TRBV5-4	TRBJ2-3	TGTGCCAGCAGCTTGAATCCGACAGATACGCAGTATTTT	CASSLNPTDTQYF
TRBD2	NA	TRBV28	TRBJ2-7	TGTGCCAGCATCCGAAACAAGGGGTTAGCGGGGGCCTACGAGCAGTACTTC	CASIRNKGLAGAYEQYF
TRBD1	NA	TRBV7-8	TRBJ2-6	TGTGCCAGCAGAACCGACAGGGCAATCGTCTCTGGGGCCAACGTCCTGACTTTC	CASRTDRAIVSGANVLTF
NA	NA	TRBV2	TRBJ2-7	TGTGCCAGCAGTGGGGCCTTCTCCTACGAGCAGTACTTC	CASSGAFSYEQYF
NA	NA	TRBV28	TRBJ1-5	TGTGCCAGCAGTATCCCTAGGGGGGGCGGACAGCCCCAGCATTTT	CASSIPRGGGQPQHF
NA	NA	TRBV5-1	TRBJ1-2	TGCGCCAGCAGCTTGTCACAGGGCTTGGACTATGGCTACACCTTC	CASSLSQGLDYGYTF
TRBD1	NA	TRBV5-1	TRBJ1-1	TGCGCCAGCAGCCCCCGGGGGACCCAGGGGGACACTGAAGCTTTCTTT	CASSPRGTQGDTEAFF
NA	NA	TRBV19	TRBJ1-1	TGTGCCAGTAGTATCGACCAGGGCACTGAAGCTTTCTTT	CASSIDQGTEAFF
TRBD1	NA	TRBV10-3	TRBJ2-1	TGTGCCATCAGTGGGAAAATCGACAGGGAGATACACAATGAGCAGTTCTTC	CAISGKIDREIHNEQFF
NA	NA	TRBV6-1	TRBJ2-1	TGTGCCAGCAGTGATGCCCCCTTTGCTAGCAGACACAATGAGCAGTTCTTC	CASSDAPFASRHNEQFF
NA	once	TRBV7-2	TRBJ2-3	TGTGCCAGCAGCTTAACCCTAACCGCCACAGATACGCAGTATTTT	CASSLTLTATDTQYF
TRBD1	NA	TRBV28	TRBJ2-7	TGTGCCAGCAGTCTTGCTCGGACAGGGAAGGTGCAGTACTTC	CASSLARTGKVQYF
TRBD1	NA	TRBV5-1	TRBJ2-7	TGCGCCAGCAGCTTCTTAGGCCCCGGGACAGCTTCTTCCTACGAGCAGTACTTC	CASSFLGPGTASSYEQYF
NA	few	TRBV2	TRBJ1-3	TGTGCCAGCAGCCTGAGTGAGGCGGTGGGAAACACCATATATTTT	CASSLSEAVGNTIYF
TRBD1	NA	TRBV25-1	TRBJ1-3	TGTGCCAGCAGTGACCCCAGACAGGGTATAACGGACACCATATATTTT	CASSDPRQGITDTIYF
TRBD1	NA	TRBV2	TRBJ1-4	TGTGCCAGCAGGGAGACAGGGGGTAATGAAAAACTGTTTTTT	CASRETGGNEKLFF
TRBD2	once	TRBV3-1/TRBV3-2	TRBJ2-1	TGTGCCAGCAGCTTTTCAACTAGCGGTGAGCAGTTCTTC	CASSFSTSGEQFF
NA	NA	TRBV7-9	TRBJ2-3	TGTGCCAGCAGCCGGCTTGGGGGCCCTACCACAGATACGCAGTATTTT	CASSRLGGPTTDTQYF
NA	NA	TRBV12-3/TRBV12-4	TRBJ2-1	TGTGCCAGCAGTTTTCGGACTGCTGAGCAGTTCTTC	CASSFRTAEQFF
NA	NA	TRBV2	TRBJ2-7	TGTGCCAGCAGTTCCCAGGGGTACGAGCAGTACTTC	CASSSQGYEQYF
NA	NA	TRBV2	TRBJ1-2	TGTGCCAGCAGTGTTCAAACAAACTATGGCTACACCTTC	CASSVQTNYGYTF
TRBD2	NA	TRBV7-2	TRBJ2-1	TGTGCCAGCAGCTTAGCGTTTGCGGGAGTGTCCTACAATGAGCAGTTCTTC	CASSLAFAGVSYNEQFF
NA	NA	TRBV6-6	TRBJ2-4	TGTGCCAGCACCGTGGAGGGGTATTCCAAAAACATTCAGTACTTC	CASTVEGYSKNIQYF
NA	NA	TRBV28	TRBJ2-7	TGTGCCAGCAGTTTAGATTCGGGGACCTACGAGCAGTACTTC	CASSLDSGTYEQYF
TRBD1	NA	TRBV19	TRBJ2-6	TGTGCCAGTAGTAAGGAGAGACCGGGACAGATTAGTTCTGGGGCCAACGTCCTGACTTTC	CASSKERPGQISSGANVLTF
TRBD2	NA	TRBV7-6	TRBJ2-2	TGTGCCAGCAGCTTTAGTAGCGGGGGGAGTACCGGGGAGCTGTTTTTT	CASSFSSGGSTGELFF
NA	NA	TRBV18	TRBJ2-2	TGTGCCAGCTCACCGGAGGACGATTCCACCGGGGAGCTGTTTTTT	CASSPEDDSTGELFF
TRBD1	NA	TRBV5-1	TRBJ2-7	TGCGCCAGCAGCGGATCGACAGGGGGGTACGAGCAGTACTTC	CASSGSTGGYEQYF
TRBD1	NA	TRBV3-1/TRBV3-2	TRBJ1-6	TGTGCCAGCAGCCAGACAGGGGGCGCGGGTAATTCACCCCTCCACTTT	CASSQTGGAGNSPLHF
NA	NA	TRBV2	TRBJ1-5	TGTGCCAGCAGTGGAGACAGGCTTGAACAGCCCCAGCATTTT	CASSGDRLEQPQHF
TRBD1	NA	TRBV6-5	TRBJ1-3	TGTGCCAGCACTGGACAGGGGACCTCTGGAAACACCATATATTTT	CASTGQGTSGNTIYF
TRBD1	once	TRBV5-1	TRBJ2-7	TGCGCCAGCAGCTCTAGGACAGGGGGGACCTACGAGCAGTACTTC	CASSSRTGGTYEQYF
NA	NA	TRBV12-3/TRBV12-4	TRBJ1-2	TGTGCCAGCAGTCGGGACATTTCGGATGGCTACACCTTC	CASSRDISDGYTF
TRBD1	NA	TRBV5-4	TRBJ2-1	TGTGCCAGCAGCGGCCGGGACAGAAACTACAATGAGCAGTTCTTC	CASSGRDRNYNEQFF
TRBD1	NA	TRBV28	TRBJ2-5	TGTGCCAGCAGTTTTCATGGAAGGACAGGACCTAAGACCCAGTACTTC	CASSFHGRTGPKTQYF
TRBD1	NA	TRBV5-5	TRBJ1-5	TGTGCCAGCAGCCCCGGGACAGCAGGTCAGCCCCAGCATTTT	CASSPGTAGQPQHF
TRBD2	NA	TRBV9	TRBJ2-1	TGTGCCAGCAGCGTAGCTCTCACTAGCGGGAAATCCTACAATGAGCAGTTCTTC	CASSVALTSGKSYNEQFF
TRBD2	NA	TRBV7-2	TRBJ2-5	TGTGCCAGCAGCACCCGGGGTAGCGGGAGGGCAGAGACCCAGTACTTC	CASSTRGSGRAETQYF
TRBD1	NA	TRBV2	TRBJ1-2	TGTGCCAGCAGTAATCCCCGGACAGGGGAACGTGGCTACACCTTC	CASSNPRTGERGYTF
TRBD1	NA	TRBV7-3	TRBJ2-5	TGTGCCAGCAGCTCGACCGGGACAGGGACAGAGACCCAGTACTTC	CASSSTGTGTETQYF
NA	NA	TRBV3-1/TRBV3-2	TRBJ2-1	TGTGCCAGCAGCGCCAGGACTCAGACCTACAATGAGCAGTTCTTC	CASSARTQTYNEQFF
TRBD1	few	TRBV2	TRBJ2-7	TGTGCCAGCAGGGAGGACAGGGGGGAGTCCTACGAGCAGTACTTC	CASREDRGESYEQYF
TRBD2	NA	TRBV20-1	TRBJ2-1	TGCAGTGCTAAGACTAGCGGGCAGTTCTTC	CSAKTSGQFF
TRBD2	NA	TRBV7-8	TRBJ2-7	TGTGCCAGCAGCTTAGGGGGCGGGAGGACCCTCTCCTACGAGCAGTACTTC	CASSLGGGRTLSYEQYF